This passage covers 6 T cell receptor beta chains from one sample sequenced in a study of T cell responses to AZD1222 COVID-19 vaccine. Generated by immunoSEQ multiplex PCR, the TCRdb table keeps only in-frame clones and is missing some. Among over 85,000 clones listed, 80% to 95% were seen once. This specimen consisted of peripheral blood, obtained on day 0 of AZD1222 vaccination. The receptor source for this set is an adult in good health.

J is TRBJ1-5 and V is TRBV7-9, with TRBD1 identical over 8 bases. CDR3 length: 16 amino acids. The J segment lost 8 bases and the V segment lost 0 bases, leaving 9 bases of the junction unmatched. Germline lookup yields CDR1 SEHNR and CDR2 FQNEAQ (reference sequence). CDR3 region: CASSLAVGQGIEPQHF. The CDR3 DNA reads as TGTGCCAGCAGCTTAGCCGTAGGACAGGGAATAGAGCCCCAGCATTTT.

The chain employs TRBV30 and TRBJ1-2; D is uncertain. Germline lookup yields CDR1 GTSNPN and CDR2 SVGIG (reference sequence). CDR3 length: 12 amino acids. Trimming shortened V by 1 base and J by 8 bases, and 11 bases separated the two germline ends. This CDR3 is CAWSAGMGGYTF. The CDR3 DNA follows: TGTGCCTGGAGTGCGGGCATGGGGGGCTACACCTTC.

This chain joins TRBV19 and TRBJ1-1, with unresolved D. This CDR3 region has 14 residues. Per the germline V gene, CDR1 is LNHDA and CDR2 is SQIVND (reference sequence). The V gene lost 5 bases and the J gene lost 1 base, with 11 bases spanning the gap. The CDR3 sequence is CASSPSRGNTEAFF. DNA for the CDR3: TGTGCCAGTAGTCCCTCGCGGGGGAACACTGAAGCTTTCTTT.

This clone was seen only once. The V and J genes are TRBV7-8 and TRBJ2-7; either TRBD1 or TRBD2 may supply D (6 bases each). The germline V gene has CDR1 SGHVS and CDR2 FQNEAQ. This CDR3 contains 16 residues. With 9 bases removed from V and 3 bases from J, the gap between germline ends came to 24 bases. CDR3 nucleotides: TGTGCCAGTCTCCACCCCCCCGGGGGCAGGGACTACGAGCAGTACTTC. Protein: CASLHPPGGRDYEQYF.

CDR3 nucleotide sequence: TGTGCCACCAGCAGAGCTTTCCACTATGGCTACACCTTC. It is translated as CATSRAFHYGYTF. The rearrangement joins TRBV15 to TRBJ1-2; D unclear. The CDR3 runs to 13 residues. CDR1 and CDR2 (germline): LNHNV, YYDKDF (reference sequence). The germline V and J ends were trimmed by 1 base and 3 bases, with 6 bases remaining between them. The variable domain in full, completed from reference TRBV15 and TRBJ1-2, reads DAMVIQNPRYQVTQFGKPVTLSCSQTLNHNVMYWYQQKSSQAPKLLFHYYDKDFNNEADTPDNFQSRRPNTSFCFLDIRSPGLGDTAMYLCATSRAFHYGYTFGSGTRLTVV.

The chain uses TRBV18 and TRBJ1-6; perhaps TRBD1 as D (6 bases). The CDR3 contains 14 residues. The V and J ends lost 4 bases and 10 bases respectively, with 14 bases between them. Germline V gene data show CDR1 as KGHSH and CDR2 as LQKENI. Here the CDR3 DNA reads TGTGCCAGCTCACTACAGGGATGGGGGTCACCCCTCCACTTT. Translated, it gives CASSLQGWGSPLHF. The whole variable domain, filled in from reference TRBV18 and TRBJ1-6, reads NAGVMQNPRHLVRRRGQEARLRCSPMKGHSHVYWYRQLPEEGLKFMVYLQKENIIDESGMPKERFSAEFPKEGPSILRIQQVVRGDSAAYFCASSLQGWGSPLHFGNGTRLTVT.